This TCR beta chain was found in a study of CD8+CD57+ T cells in acquired aplastic anemia. The V and J ends lost 0 bases and 3 bases respectively, with 15 bases between them. Germline V lookup: CDR1 MNHEY, CDR2 SVGAGI. This CDR3 comprises 16 residues. The use of genomic DNA as template underpinned the TCR beta VDJ and CDR3 profiling. From the reads, TCRdb called clonotypes with MiXCR, one entry per CDR3 protein. Here the sample spans 170,000 or so distinct CDR3 sequences, 40% to 50% being singletons. By flow cytometry, patients selected for sequencing had shown an expansion of CD8+CD57+ cells. Sequencing input: sorted CD4+, CD8+, or CD8+CD57+ T cells (not recorded which) from PBMCs. This TCR was sampled from a human donor with aplastic anemia. The chain uses TRBV6-5 and TRBJ2-7; maybe TRBD1 (6 bases). CDR3 sequence reads: CASSYSVVQGFYEQYF. CDR3 in DNA: TGTGCCAGCAGTTACTCGGTGGTACAGGGTTTCTACGAGCAGTACTTC.